The T cell receptor (beta chain) described here comes from a study of T-cell reconstitution after alpha-beta-depleted transplantation in children. V was trimmed by 8 bases and J by 0 bases, leaving 11 bases between them. CDR3 size: 15 residues. The TCRbeta library incorporated unique molecular identifiers. TCRdb ran MiXCR on the PCR reads and lists one entry per CDR3 protein. There are about 300,000 distinct CDR3 sequences in the sample; 10% occur only once, and roughly 7.1% lies in the top ten. This clonotype was seen repeatedly, ten times or more. The sequencing used PBMCs, collected before TCRalphabeta/CD19-depleted stem cell transplant. The chain couples TRBV12-3 or TRBV12-4 to TRBJ1-6; the D gene is possibly TRBD1 (5 bases). The source is a boy younger than two with acute myeloid leukemia, due to receive a stem cell transplant. CDR3 sequence reads: CASGGSSSYNSPLHF. CDR3 coding DNA: TGTGCCAGCGGGGGGAGTTCCTCCTATAATTCACCCCTCCACTTT.